This entry features one T cell receptor (beta chain) sequence. The assay was immunoSEQ multiplex PCR, and TCRdb's table has in-frame clones only and misses some. The table has hundreds of thousands of clones, roughly nine tenths seen once; the top ten hold 3%. The sample originates from a study of blood T cell repertoires in COVID-19. About the study: Italy, Spain and the United States were the sources of the convalescent and acute COVID-19 samples.

CDR1 and CDR2 from the germline V gene are SEHNR and FQNEAQ (reference sequence). The CDR3 has 14 amino acids. The junction had 9 bases not matched to a gene; V was cut back by 5 bases and J by 8 bases. The V and J genes are TRBV7-9 and TRBJ2-3; 8 bases line up with TRBD2. This receptor was identified in a woman aged 25 to 39 with COVID-19, enrolled during active disease. The sequenced sample consisted of peripheral blood. The CDR3 protein is CASSQTGGEGTQYF. DNA of the CDR3: TGTGCCAGCAGCCAAACCGGGGGGGAAGGTACGCAGTATTTT.